The 2 T cell receptor beta chains in this list originate from one sample, sequenced in a study of cytomegalovirus exposure and HLA in healthy donors. Primers: 60 Vbeta forward and 13 Jbeta reverse. Only in-frame clones appear in the TCRdb table, and some are missing; sequencing was by immunoSEQ multiplex PCR. The data contain about 150,000 clones, about three quarters of them singletons. The sequenced sample was PBMCs. The receptors were gathered from a woman aged 25-40 years in good health and CMV-seropositive.

The chain links TRBV19 to TRBJ2-1, with D possibly being TRBD2 (5 bases). V was clipped by 3 bases and J by 2 bases, with 11 bases between them. The CDR3 is 15 amino acids. The germline CDR1 and CDR2 sequences are LNHDA and SQIVND (reference sequence). DNA for the CDR3: TGTGCCAGTAGTATTGATCGGGATACCTACAATGAGCAGTTCTTC. It specifies CASSIDRDTYNEQFF.

The V and J genes are TRBV4-3 and TRBJ1-1, with D hard to call. The V gene lost 0 bases and the J gene lost 4 bases, with 9 bases spanning the gap. The CDR3 runs to 14 residues. The germline gives CDR1 LGHNA, CDR2 YSLEER. CDR3 nucleotides: TGCGCCAGCAGCCAAGACAGGATGTCCACTGAAGCTTTCTTT. Amino acid sequence: CASSQDRMSTEAFF.